The clone carrying this TCR beta chain was recorded many times. This sample was included in a study of glioma-infiltrating T cells. TCR alpha and beta CDR3 regions were amplified from RNA using iRepertoire nested multiplex PCR. TCRdb re-called the multiplex PCR reads through MiXCR, storing one row per CDR3 protein. This table has over 90,000 distinct CDR3 sequences, under 30% appearing once. The CDR3 totals 11 residues. Per germline, CDR1 DFQATT and CDR2 SNEGSKA (reference sequence). V was shortened by 7 bases and J by 7 bases, with 13 bases between the two germline ends. The V gene is TRBV20-1, the J gene TRBJ1-1; D remains ambiguous. The sequenced sample was glioma tissue, nonneoplastic brain tissue, or PBMCs (not recorded which). The clonotype comes from a human donor with low-grade glioma or glioblastoma, undergoing nonglioma brain surgery, or in good health (not recorded which). The CDR3 bases are TGCAGTGTCAAAGGAGAGAGTGAAGCTTTCTTT. Its protein product is CSVKGESEAFF.